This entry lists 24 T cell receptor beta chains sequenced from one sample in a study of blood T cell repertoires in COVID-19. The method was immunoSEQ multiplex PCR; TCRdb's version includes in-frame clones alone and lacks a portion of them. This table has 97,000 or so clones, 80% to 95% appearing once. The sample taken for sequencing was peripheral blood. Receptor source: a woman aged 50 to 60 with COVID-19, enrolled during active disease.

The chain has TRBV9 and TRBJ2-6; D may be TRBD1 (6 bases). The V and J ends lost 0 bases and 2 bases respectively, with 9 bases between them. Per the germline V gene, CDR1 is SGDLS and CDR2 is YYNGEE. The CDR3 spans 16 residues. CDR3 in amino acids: CASSVGRQAGANVLTF. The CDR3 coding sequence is TGTGCCAGCAGCGTAGGTAGACAGGCTGGGGCCAACGTCCTGACTTTC.

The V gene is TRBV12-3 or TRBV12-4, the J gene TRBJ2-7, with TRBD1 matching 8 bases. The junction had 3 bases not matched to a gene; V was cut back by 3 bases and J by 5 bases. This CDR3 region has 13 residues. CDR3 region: CASSFLTGDEQYF. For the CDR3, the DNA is TGTGCCAGCAGTTTCCTGACAGGGGACGAGCAGTACTTC.

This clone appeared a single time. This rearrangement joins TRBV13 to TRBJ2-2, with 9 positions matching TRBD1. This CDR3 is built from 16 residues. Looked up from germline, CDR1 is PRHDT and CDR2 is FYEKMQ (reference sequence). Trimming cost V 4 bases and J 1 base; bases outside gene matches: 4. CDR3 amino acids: CASSSPGQGNTGELFF. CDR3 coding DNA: TGTGCCAGCAGCTCACCGGGACAGGGGAACACCGGGGAGCTGTTTTTT.

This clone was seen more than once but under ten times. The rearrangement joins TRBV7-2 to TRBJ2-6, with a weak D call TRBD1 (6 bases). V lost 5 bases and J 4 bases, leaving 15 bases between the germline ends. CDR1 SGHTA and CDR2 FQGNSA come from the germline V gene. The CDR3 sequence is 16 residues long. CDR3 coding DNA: TGTGCCAGCAGCACGAGAGGGGGTTTGGGGGCCAACGTCCTGACTTTC. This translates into CASSTRGGLGANVLTF. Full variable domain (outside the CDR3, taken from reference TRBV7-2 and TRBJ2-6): GAGVSQSPSNKVTEKGKDVELRCDPISGHTALYWYRQSLGQGLEFLIYFQGNSAPDKSGLPSDRFSAERTGGSVSTLTIQRTQQEDSAVYLCASSTRGGLGANVLTFGAGSRLTVL.

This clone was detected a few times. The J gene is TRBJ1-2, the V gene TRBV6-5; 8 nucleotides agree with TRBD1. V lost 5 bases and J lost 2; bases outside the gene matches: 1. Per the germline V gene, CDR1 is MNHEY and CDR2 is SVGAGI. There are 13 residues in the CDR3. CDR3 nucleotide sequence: TGTGCCAGCAGTCGGACAGGGAACTATGGCTACACCTTC. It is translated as CASSRTGNYGYTF.

CDR3 sequence: CASSLSGARSYNSPLHF. CDR3 bases: TGTGCCAGCAGTTTATCGGGGGCTCGGTCCTATAATTCACCCCTCCACTTT. J is TRBJ1-6 and V is TRBV27; the D gene is possibly TRBD1 (6 bases). The CDR3 is 17 residues long. V was shortened by 0 bases and J by 1 base, with 10 bases between the two germline ends. Germline assignment: CDR1 MNHEY and CDR2 SMNVEV (reference sequence).

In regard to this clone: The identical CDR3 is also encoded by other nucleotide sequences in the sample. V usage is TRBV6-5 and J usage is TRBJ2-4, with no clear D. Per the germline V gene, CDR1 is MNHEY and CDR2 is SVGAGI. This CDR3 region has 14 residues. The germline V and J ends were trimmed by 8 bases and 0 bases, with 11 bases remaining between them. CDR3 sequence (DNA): TGTGCCAGCTCTCCCAGTCTAGCCAAAAACATTCAGTACTTC. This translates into CASSPSLAKNIQYF.

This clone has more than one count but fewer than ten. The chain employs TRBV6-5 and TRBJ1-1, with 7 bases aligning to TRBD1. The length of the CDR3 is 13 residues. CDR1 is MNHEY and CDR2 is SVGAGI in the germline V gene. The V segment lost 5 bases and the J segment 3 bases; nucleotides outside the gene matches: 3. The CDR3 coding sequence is TGTGCCAGCAGTCCAACAGGGGACACTGAAGCTTTCTTT. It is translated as CASSPTGDTEAFF.

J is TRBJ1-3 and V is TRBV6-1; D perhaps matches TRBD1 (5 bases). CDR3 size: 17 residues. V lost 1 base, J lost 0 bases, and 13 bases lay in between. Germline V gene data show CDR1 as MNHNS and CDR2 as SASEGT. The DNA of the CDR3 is TGTGCCAGCAGTGAAGGGACAAGCTCCACCTCTGGAAACACCATATATTTT. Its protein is CASSEGTSSTSGNTIYF.

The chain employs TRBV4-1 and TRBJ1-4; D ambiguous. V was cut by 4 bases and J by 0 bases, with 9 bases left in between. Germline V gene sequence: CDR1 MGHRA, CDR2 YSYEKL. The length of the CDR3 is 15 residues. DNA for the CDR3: TGCGCCAGCAGCCGAGACCGGGCAACTAATGAAAAACTGTTTTTT. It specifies CASSRDRATNEKLFF.

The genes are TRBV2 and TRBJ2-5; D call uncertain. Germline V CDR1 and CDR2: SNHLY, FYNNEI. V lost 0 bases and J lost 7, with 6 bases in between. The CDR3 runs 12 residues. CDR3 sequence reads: CASSEAGGTQYF. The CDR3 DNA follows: TGTGCCAGCAGTGAAGCCGGTGGGACCCAGTACTTC.

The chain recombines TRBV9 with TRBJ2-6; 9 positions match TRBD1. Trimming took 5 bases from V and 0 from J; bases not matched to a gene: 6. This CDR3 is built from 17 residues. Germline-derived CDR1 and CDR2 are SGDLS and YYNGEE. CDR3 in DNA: TGTGCCAGCAGTTCCGGGACAGGGATCTCTGGGGCCAACGTCCTGACTTTC. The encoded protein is CASSSGTGISGANVLTF.

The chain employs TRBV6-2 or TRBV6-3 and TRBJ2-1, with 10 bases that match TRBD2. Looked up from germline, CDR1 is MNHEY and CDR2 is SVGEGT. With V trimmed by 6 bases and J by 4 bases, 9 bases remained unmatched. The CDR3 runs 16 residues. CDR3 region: CASSQRLAGGYNEQFF. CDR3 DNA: TGTGCCAGCAGCCAACGACTAGCGGGCGGGTACAATGAGCAGTTCTTC.

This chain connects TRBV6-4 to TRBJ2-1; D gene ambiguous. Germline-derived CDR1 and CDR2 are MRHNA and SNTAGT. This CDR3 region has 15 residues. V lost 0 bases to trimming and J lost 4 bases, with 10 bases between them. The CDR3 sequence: CASSDSRRGYNEQFF. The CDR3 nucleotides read TGTGCCAGCAGTGACTCGCGACGCGGATACAATGAGCAGTTCTTC.

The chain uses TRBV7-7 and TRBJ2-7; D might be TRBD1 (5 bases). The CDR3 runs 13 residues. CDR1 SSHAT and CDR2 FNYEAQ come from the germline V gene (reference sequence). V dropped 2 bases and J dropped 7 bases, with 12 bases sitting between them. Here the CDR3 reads CASSLKLGREQYF. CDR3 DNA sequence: TGTGCCAGCAGCTTAAAATTGGGGCGGGAGCAGTACTTC. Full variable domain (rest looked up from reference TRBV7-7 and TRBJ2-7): GAGVSQSPRYKVTKRGQDVTLRCDPISSHATLYWYQQALGQGPEFLTYFNYEAQPDKSGLPSDRFSAERPEGSISTLTIQRTEQRDSAMYRCASSLKLGREQYFGPGTRLTVT.

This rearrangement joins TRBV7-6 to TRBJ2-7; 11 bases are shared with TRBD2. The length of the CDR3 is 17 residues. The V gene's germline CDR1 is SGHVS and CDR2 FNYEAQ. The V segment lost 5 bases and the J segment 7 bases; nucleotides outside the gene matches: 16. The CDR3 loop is CASSQNTGTSGIHEQYF. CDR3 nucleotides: TGTGCCAGCAGCCAAAACACCGGGACTAGCGGTATTCATGAGCAGTACTTC.

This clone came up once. In DNA, the CDR3 is TGTGCCTGGAGTGTATCCCCCCTGAACGGGAAACTGTTTTTT. Its protein product is CAWSVSPLNGKLFF. The chain combines TRBV30 with TRBJ1-4, with no clear D. CDR1 GTSNPN and CDR2 SVGIG come from the germline V gene (reference sequence). CDR3 size: 14 residues. The V and J ends lost 0 bases and 11 bases respectively, with 16 bases between them.

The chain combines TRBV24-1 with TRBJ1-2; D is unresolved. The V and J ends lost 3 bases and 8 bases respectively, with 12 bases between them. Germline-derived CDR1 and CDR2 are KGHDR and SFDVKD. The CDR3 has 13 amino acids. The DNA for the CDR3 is TGTGCCACCAGTGATGCCCCATTTGAGGGCTACACCTTC. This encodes CATSDAPFEGYTF.

The CDR3 is CASRTGNSYNSPLHF. In DNA, the CDR3 is TGTGCCAGCAGGACAGGGAACTCCTATAATTCACCCCTCCACTTT. The V gene is TRBV27, the J gene TRBJ1-6; 7 positions agree with TRBD1. This CDR3 has 15 amino acids. Trimming removed 6 bases from V and 0 bases from J; junction bases left unmatched: 2. Germline V CDR1 and CDR2: MNHEY, SMNVEV (reference sequence).

The CDR3, as DNA: TGTGCCAGCAGTTACTCTGGACAGGGGGGGTACGAGCAGTACTTC. This encodes CASSYSGQGGYEQYF. The chain recombines TRBV6-6 with TRBJ2-7; TRBD1 agrees at 10 bases. Germline CDR1 and CDR2: MNHNY and SVGAGI (reference sequence). V was clipped by 0 bases and J by 4 bases; unmatched bases: 3. This CDR3 contains 15 residues.

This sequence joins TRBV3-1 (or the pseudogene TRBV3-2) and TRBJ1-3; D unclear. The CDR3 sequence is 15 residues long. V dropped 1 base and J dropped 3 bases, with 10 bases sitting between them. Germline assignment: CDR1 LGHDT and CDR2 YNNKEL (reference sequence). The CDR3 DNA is TGTGCCAGCAGCCAAGTTATGACAAGTGGAAACACCATATATTTT. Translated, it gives CASSQVMTSGNTIYF.

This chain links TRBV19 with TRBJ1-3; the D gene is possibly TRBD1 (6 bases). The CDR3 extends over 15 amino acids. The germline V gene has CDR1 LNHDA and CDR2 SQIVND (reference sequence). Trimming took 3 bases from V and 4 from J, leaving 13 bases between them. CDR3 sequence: CASSIGRTVGNTIYF. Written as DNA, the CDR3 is TGTGCCAGTAGTATCGGGAGGACAGTGGGAAACACCATATATTTT.

The CDR3 region has the DNA TGTGCCAGCAGCATAGACAGAGGCAATCAGCCCCAGCATTTT. Translated: CASSIDRGNQPQHF. The V gene is TRBV5-4, the J gene TRBJ1-5; weak D call: TRBD1 (5 bases). Germline V gene data show CDR1 as SGHNT and CDR2 as YYREEE (reference sequence). V was trimmed by 4 bases and J by 2 bases, leaving 10 bases between them. The CDR3 has 14 residues.

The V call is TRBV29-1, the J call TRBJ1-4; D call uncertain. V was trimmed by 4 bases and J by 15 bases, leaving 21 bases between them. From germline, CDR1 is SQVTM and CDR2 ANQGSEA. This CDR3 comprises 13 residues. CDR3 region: CSVAGSLIGTVFF. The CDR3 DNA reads TGCAGCGTTGCTGGATCCTTAATCGGTACAGTGTTTTTT. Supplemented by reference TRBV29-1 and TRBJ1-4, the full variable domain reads SAVISQKPSRDICQRGTSLTIQCQVDSQVTMMFWYRQQPGQSLTLIATANQGSEATYESGFVIDKFPISRPNLTFSTLTVSNMSPEDSSIYLCSVAGSLIGTVFFGSGTQLSVL.